The next 27 T cell receptor beta chains were all read from a single sample in a study of blood T cell repertoires in COVID-19. Sequencing was performed with immunoSEQ multiplex PCR; in TCRdb, only in-frame clones are kept and a portion is missing. The data hold 250,000 or so clones, with about nine tenths observed a single time. The sample was peripheral blood. These receptors were taken from a woman in her forties who had recovered from COVID-19.

V gene TRBV5-1 combines with J gene TRBJ1-1, with D perhaps TRBD1 (6 bases). Germline V gene sequence: CDR1 SGHRS, CDR2 YFSETQ. Trimming left V 0 bases short and J 6 bases short, with 15 bases between. The CDR3 consists of 15 residues. Written as DNA, the CDR3 is TGCGCCAGCAGCTTGGCGGGGGCGGGAGTTGCTGAAGCTTTCTTT. Translated: CASSLAGAGVAEAFF.

This chain connects TRBV9 to TRBJ2-2, with 7 bases identical to TRBD2. V was pared by 2 bases and J by 1 base, with 5 bases of the junction left unmatched. Looked up from germline, CDR1 is SGDLS and CDR2 is YYNGEE. CDR3 length: 16 residues. The CDR3 here is CASSVSSGGNTGELFF. The CDR3 DNA reads as TGTGCCAGCAGCGTCTCTAGCGGTGGGAACACCGGGGAGCTGTTTTTT.

This clone was observed once. This chain uses TRBV19 with TRBJ1-2, with D uncertain. The CDR3 is made up of 17 amino acids. V was cut by 3 bases and J by 3 bases, with 20 bases left in between. Looked up from germline, CDR1 is LNHDA and CDR2 is SQIVND (reference sequence). CDR3 loop: CASSMANSYSWDYGYTF. The DNA for the CDR3 is TGTGCCAGTAGTATGGCCAATTCGTACAGCTGGGACTATGGCTACACCTTC.

The chain is built from TRBV27 and TRBJ2-3, with TRBD2 matching 13 bases. CDR1 and CDR2 (germline): MNHEY, SMNVEV (reference sequence). This CDR3 has 19 amino acids. J gave up 0 bases and V 3 bases, and 9 bases lay outside the gene matches. CDR3 in DNA: TGTGCCAGCAGTTTCCAAACCCCGGGACTAGCGGGAAGCACAGATACGCAGTATTTT. Encoded protein: CASSFQTPGLAGSTDTQYF.

This clone was picked up one time. The chain joins TRBV24-1 to TRBJ1-1; TRBD1 might be the D (5 bases). The CDR3 runs to 12 residues. The V end was cut by 3 bases, the J end by 5 bases, with 6 bases between. Per the germline V gene, CDR1 is KGHDR and CDR2 is SFDVKD. The DNA of the CDR3 is TGTGCCACCAGTGATGGGACTACTGAAGCTTTCTTT. Its translation is CATSDGTTEAFF.

The V call is TRBV19, the J call TRBJ2-7; 12 bases are a match to TRBD1. The CDR3 totals 14 residues. The junction had 4 bases not matched to a gene; V was cut back by 4 bases and J by 6 bases. In germline, CDR1 is LNHDA, CDR2 SQIVND (reference sequence). CDR3 protein: CASSKGQGAVEQYF. CDR3 coding DNA: TGTGCCAGTAGTAAGGGACAGGGGGCGGTCGAGCAGTACTTC. The whole variable domain, filled in from reference TRBV19 and TRBJ2-7, reads DGGITQSPKYLFRKEGQNVTLSCEQNLNHDAMYWYRQDPGQGLRLIYYSQIVNDFQKGDIAEGYSVSREKKESFPLTVTSAQKNPTAFYLCASSKGQGAVEQYFGPGTRLTVT.

J is TRBJ1-2 and V is TRBV29-1, with 10 bases that match TRBD1. This CDR3 contains 16 residues. Germline CDR1 and CDR2: SQVTM and ANQGSEA. V dropped 3 bases and J dropped 8; count of bases not matched to a gene: 15. The chain's CDR3 is CSVDSPRDRGSDGYTF. The CDR3 region has the DNA TGCAGCGTTGATTCCCCCCGGGACAGGGGATCAGACGGCTACACCTTC.

The J gene is TRBJ2-3, the V gene TRBV2; TRBD1 agrees at 7 bases. V lost 6 bases, J lost 1 base, and 7 bases stayed unmatched. This CDR3 comprises 15 residues. Looked up from germline, CDR1 is SNHLY and CDR2 is FYNNEI. Written as DNA, the CDR3 is TGTGCCAGCAGCGGACAGGTCGTTGGCACAGATACGCAGTATTTT. The encoded protein is CASSGQVVGTDTQYF.

This sequence joins TRBV7-2 and TRBJ2-6, with D possibly matching TRBD1 (7 bases). The length of the CDR3 is 17 residues. The V end was cut by 4 bases, the J end by 0 bases, with 13 bases between. CDR1 and CDR2 from the germline V gene are SGHTA and FQGNSA. The CDR3 DNA sequence: TGTGCCAGCAGCTCCCCAGGGGGGATCTCTGGGGCCAACGTCCTGACTTTC. It specifies CASSSPGGISGANVLTF. The full variable domain, completed using reference TRBV7-2 and TRBJ2-6, is GAGVSQSPSNKVTEKGKDVELRCDPISGHTALYWYRQSLGQGLEFLIYFQGNSAPDKSGLPSDRFSAERTGGSVSTLTIQRTQQEDSAVYLCASSSPGGISGANVLTFGAGSRLTVL.

This clone was seen once. The chain joins TRBV7-2 to TRBJ1-2; D is uncertain. The CDR3 is made up of 14 amino acids. CDR1 and CDR2 from the germline V gene are SGHTA and FQGNSA. V lost 5 bases and J 2 bases, leaving 12 bases between the germline ends. The CDR3 region has the DNA TGTGCCAGCAGCCCCGACATCGCCAACTATGGCTACACCTTC. Its translation: CASSPDIANYGYTF.

The genes are TRBV27 and TRBJ2-3; 10 bases line up with TRBD2. The CDR3 is 15 amino acids. The trim removed 5 bases at V and 4 bases at J, leaving 6 bases unmatched. Per the germline V gene, CDR1 is MNHEY and CDR2 is SMNVEV (reference sequence). The CDR3 is CASSSPGLAPDTQYF. In nucleotides, the CDR3 is TGTGCCAGCAGTAGCCCGGGACTAGCGCCAGATACGCAGTATTTT.

This clone was detected only once. CDR3 sequence reads: CASSQAPTSGSLFYEQYF. The DNA for the CDR3 is TGCGCCAGCAGCCAAGCCCCGACTAGCGGGAGTCTGTTCTACGAGCAGTACTTC. The chain carries TRBV4-1 and TRBJ2-7; TRBD2 matches at 12 bases. The CDR3 covers 18 residues. J gave up 3 bases and V 1 base, and 10 bases lay outside the gene matches. CDR1 MGHRA and CDR2 YSYEKL come from the germline V gene.

This clone was detected only once. The chain recombines TRBV6-5 with TRBJ2-7; the match to TRBD2 covers 8 bases. The CDR3 runs 16 residues. Germline values: CDR1 MNHEY, CDR2 SVGAGI. V shed 2 bases and J 7 bases; nucleotides not matched to a gene: 13. The CDR3 region has the DNA TGTGCCAGCAGTTACGGGCCCGGGGGACTAGTGAGGGAGCAGTACTTC. Its translation: CASSYGPGGLVREQYF.

The CDR3 region is CASRGQGSYNEQFF. Written as DNA, the CDR3 is TGTGCCAGCAGAGGACAGGGATCCTACAATGAGCAGTTCTTC. This sequence joins TRBV7-2 and TRBJ2-1; 8 nucleotides line up with TRBD1. The ends lost 6 bases at V and 1 base at J; junction bases unmatched: 2. This CDR3 comprises 14 residues. CDR1 and CDR2 from the germline V gene are SGHTA and FQGNSA.

The rearrangement links TRBV11-3 to TRBJ2-7, with D possibly being TRBD2 (7 bases). CDR1 SGHNT and CDR2 YENEEA come from the germline V gene. The CDR3 extends over 16 amino acids. Trimming shortened V by 1 base and J by 1 base, and 14 bases separated the two germline ends. The CDR3 reads CASSLGGGDTSYEQYF. Written as DNA, the CDR3 is TGTGCCAGCAGCTTAGGGGGAGGGGACACTTCCTACGAGCAGTACTTC.

This clone was seen a single time. The chain carries TRBV24-1 and TRBJ2-7, with D possibly matching TRBD2 (6 bases). Looked up from germline, CDR1 is KGHDR and CDR2 is SFDVKD. This CDR3 contains 13 residues. Trimming left V 4 bases short and J 8 bases short, with 14 bases between. CDR3 sequence: CATSDSGLQKQYF. CDR3 DNA: TGTGCCACCAGTGACTCGGGACTCCAAAAGCAGTACTTC.

This sequence joins TRBV11-2 and TRBJ2-1; 8 bases agree with TRBD2. The CDR3 is 15 amino acids. The germline V gene has CDR1 SGHAT and CDR2 FQNNGV. V was pared by 2 bases and J by 8 bases, with 8 bases of the junction left unmatched. DNA of the CDR3: TGTGCCAGCAGCTTACCCCTAGCGGGTAACGATGAGCAGTTCTTC. This gives the protein CASSLPLAGNDEQFF.

This sequence joins TRBV9 and TRBJ2-1, with a possible D match to TRBD2 (6 bases). The ends were cut back, 5 bases at V and 0 bases at J, with 12 bases in the middle. CDR1 is SGDLS, CDR2 YYNGEE, per germline. This CDR3 has 15 residues. CDR3 bases: TGTGCCAGCAGTTCGGGGACTTCCTCCTACAATGAGCAGTTCTTC. This sequence encodes CASSSGTSSYNEQFF. Full variable domain (rest looked up from reference TRBV9 and TRBJ2-1): DSGVTQTPKHLITATGQRVTLRCSPRSGDLSVYWYQQSLDQGLQFLIQYYNGEERAKGNILERFSAQQFPDLHSELNLSSLELGDSALYFCASSSGTSSYNEQFFGPGTRLTVL.

This chain connects TRBV3-1 (or the pseudogene TRBV3-2) to TRBJ2-7; D is perhaps TRBD1 (6 bases). Germline assignment: CDR1 LGHDT and CDR2 YNNKEL (reference sequence). V lost 1 base and J lost 7, with 20 bases in between. The CDR3 has 16 amino acids. DNA for the CDR3: TGTGCCAGCAGCCAAGGGGGGCAGGGTGAGGCGAGGGAGCAGTACTTC. Protein sequence: CASSQGGQGEAREQYF.

The chain uses TRBV4-2 and TRBJ2-1; 8 bases are shared with TRBD2. Germline trimming cut 0 bases from V and 4 bases from J; bases unmatched to any gene: 2. This CDR3 is 15 amino acids long. The V gene's germline CDR1 is LGHNA and CDR2 YNFKEQ. CDR3 sequence (DNA): TGTGCCAGCAGCCAAGAACTAGCGGATTACAATGAGCAGTTCTTC. Its protein product is CASSQELADYNEQFF.

Here the CDR3 reads CATGREYTDTQYF. CDR3 nucleotides: TGTGCCACCGGGCGGGAGTACACAGATACGCAGTATTTT. The chain is built from TRBV24-1 and TRBJ2-3; 7 bases line up with TRBD2. Germline-derived CDR1 and CDR2 are KGHDR and SFDVKD. The V segment lost 9 bases and the J segment 2 bases; nucleotides outside the gene matches: 4. This CDR3 has 13 residues.

The V and J genes are TRBV6-5 and TRBJ1-3; no firm D call. The germline gives CDR1 MNHEY, CDR2 SVGAGI. Trimming took off 7 bases at V and 0 bases at J, with 4 bases between the two ends. This CDR3 has 12 residues. The CDR3 region has the DNA TGTGCCAGCACCAACTCTGGAAACACCATATATTTT. This sequence encodes CASTNSGNTIYF.

The chain has TRBV19 and TRBJ1-6; D perhaps matches TRBD1 (6 bases). V lost 9 bases to trimming and J lost 7 bases, with 16 bases between them. This CDR3 region has 14 residues. Germline V CDR1 and CDR2: LNHDA, SQIVND (reference sequence). Here the CDR3 DNA reads TGTGCCAGCCAAATACAGGGAGCCAATTCACCCCTCCACTTT. Its protein is CASQIQGANSPLHF.

The chain carries TRBV4-1 and TRBJ2-7; possibly TRBD2 for D (6 bases). Germline loops: CDR1 MGHRA, CDR2 YSYEKL. V lost 1 base, J lost 6 bases, and 13 bases lay in between. The CDR3 runs to 14 residues. The CDR3 nucleotides are TGCGCCAGCAGCCAAGGACTAGTCGTGGGCGAGCAGTACTTC. Translation gives CASSQGLVVGEQYF.

The chain is built from TRBV15 and TRBJ2-5; 8 nucleotides align to TRBD1. The CDR3 covers 18 residues. Per germline, CDR1 LNHNV and CDR2 YYDKDF (reference sequence). J lost 2 bases, V lost 4 bases, and 15 bases had no gene match. As DNA, the CDR3 is TGTGCCACCAGCACCACGACAGGGGTTCTCACTAATCAAGAGACCCAGTACTTC. Encoded protein: CATSTTTGVLTNQETQYF.

The genes are TRBV2 and TRBJ2-7, with 7 bases lining up with TRBD2. Trimming cost V 3 bases and J 2 bases; bases outside gene matches: 16. This CDR3 has 18 amino acids. From germline, CDR1 is SNHLY and CDR2 FYNNEI. CDR3 amino acids: CASSEWSAGASIPYEQYF. CDR3 DNA: TGTGCCAGCAGTGAGTGGTCGGCGGGAGCATCTATCCCCTACGAGCAGTACTTC.

This chain uses TRBV10-1 with TRBJ2-1; maybe TRBD1 (5 bases). V dropped 5 bases and J dropped 2 bases, with 10 bases sitting between them. The germline V gene encodes CDR1 WNHNN and CDR2 SYGVQD (reference sequence). The CDR3 spans 14 residues. The CDR3 DNA reads TGCGCCAGCAGTTTAGGGGCCCCCTACAATGAGCAGTTCTTC. Protein product: CASSLGAPYNEQFF.